This paragraph reports one T cell receptor beta chain. Its specificity is unknown. This entry belongs to a study of cytomegalovirus exposure and HLA in healthy donors. In the study overall: The 95 to 150 validation repertoires were produced on the same platform as the approximately 620 repertoires of the first cohort. This was reported in a later analysis. Study-wide results and limits: Three chains tied to CMV proved CMV antigen-specific in vitro.

The method was immunoSEQ multiplex PCR; TCRdb's version includes in-frame clones alone and lacks a portion of them. The table shows 120,000 or so clones, with about 96% occurring only once. The germline V gene encodes CDR1 GTSNPN and CDR2 SVGIG (reference sequence). The CDR3 is made up of 13 amino acids. Trimming pared 5 bases from V and 0 bases from J, leaving 8 bases between. The rearrangement joins TRBV30 to TRBJ1-5; D is undetermined. Sequenced sample: PBMCs. This clonotype was sampled from a man between 18 and 29 years old in good health and CMV-seronegative. The CDR3 region has the DNA TGTGCCTGGGCCAGTGATAGCAATCAGCCCCAGCATTTT. Residues: CAWASDSNQPQHF. The complete variable domain, with remaining parts taken from reference TRBV30 and TRBJ1-5, reads SQTIHQWPATLVQPVGSPLSLECTVEGTSNPNLYWYRQAAGRGLQLLFYSVGIGQISSEVPQNLSASRPQDRQFILSSKKLLLSDSGFYLCAWASDSNQPQHFGDGTRLSIL.